These 31 T cell receptor beta chains originate from one sample sequenced in a study of T cells in localized non-small cell lung cancer. Using immunoSEQ multiplex PCR, the repertoire was profiled, and TCRdb retains in-frame clones only, with some absent. This sample has under 65,000 clones, with about 87% found just once. Sequenced here: peripheral blood, sampled before any cancer treatment. The receptors here all came from a man aged 40 to 75 with stage I squamous cell lung carcinoma.

This chain links TRBV19 with TRBJ2-5; 8 nucleotides match TRBD2. CDR3 length: 15 amino acids. Germline V gene sequence: CDR1 LNHDA, CDR2 SQIVND (reference sequence). V trimming: 1 base; J trimming: 4 bases; junction bases outside the gene matches: 5. CDR3 nucleotides: TGTGCCAGTAGTATAGTTCGGGGGGGCGGAGAGACCCAGTACTTC. It translates to CASSIVRGGGETQYF.

The chain uses TRBV9 and TRBJ1-5; the D gene is possibly TRBD1 (5 bases). V was trimmed by 0 bases and J by 5 bases, leaving 12 bases between them. This CDR3 spans 15 amino acids. Germline V gives CDR1 SGDLS, CDR2 YYNGEE. CDR3 region: CASSVGGEGYQPQHF. In nucleotides, the CDR3 is TGTGCCAGCAGCGTAGGGGGGGAGGGATATCAGCCCCAGCATTTT.

The genes are TRBV6-6 and TRBJ2-7; TRBD2 is a possible D gene (5 bases). The CDR3 length is 14 residues. CDR1 is MNHNY, CDR2 SVGAGI, per germline (reference sequence). V was cut by 6 bases and J by 2 bases, with 14 bases left in between. The CDR3 is CASRPSGWPYEQYF. For the CDR3, the DNA is TGTGCCAGCAGGCCGAGCGGATGGCCCTACGAGCAGTACTTC.

The rearrangement joins TRBV10-3 to TRBJ2-7; D is unclear. This CDR3 contains 13 residues. The germline V gene has CDR1 ENHRY and CDR2 SYGVKD. V was clipped by 2 bases and J by 4 bases, with 9 bases between them. Here the CDR3 DNA reads TGTGCCATCAGTGAGATACTTGAGTACGAGCAGTACTTC. Translating it yields CAISEILEYEQYF.

The chain links TRBV7-9 to TRBJ2-1; 8 bases map to TRBD2. There are 16 residues in the CDR3. V was clipped by 5 bases and J by 6 bases; unmatched bases: 12. CDR1 and CDR2 from the germline V gene are SEHNR and FQNEAQ (reference sequence). In DNA, the CDR3 is TGTGCCAGCAGCGCCAAGCGGGAGTTCCCCGTCAATGAGCAGTTCTTC. This translates into CASSAKREFPVNEQFF.

The genes are TRBV4-3 and TRBJ2-1, with 9 bases that match TRBD2. This CDR3 is 17 amino acids long. J was trimmed by 6 bases and V by 0 bases; bases with no gene match: 9. Germline V gives CDR1 LGHNA, CDR2 YSLEER. The CDR3 bases are TGCGCCAGCAGCCAAGATTCCCCAGCGGGAGGACGCAATGAGCAGTTCTTC. It encodes CASSQDSPAGGRNEQFF.

The CDR3 coding sequence is TGCAGTGCTGTTGACTACGAGCAGTACTTC. It yields the protein CSAVDYEQYF. The chain links TRBV20-1 to TRBJ2-7; no firm D call. The germline V and J ends were trimmed by 5 bases and 3 bases, with 5 bases remaining between them. There are 10 residues in the CDR3. CDR1 is DFQATT and CDR2 is SNEGSKA in the germline V gene (reference sequence).

CDR3 sequence reads: CASSPTIATNEKLFF. As DNA, the CDR3 is TGCGCCAGCAGCCCCACGATCGCAACTAATGAAAAACTGTTTTTT. The V call is TRBV4-3, the J call TRBJ1-4; D gene unclear. The CDR3 is 15 residues long. Trimming removed 4 bases at V and 0 bases at J, with 9 bases between. Looked up from germline, CDR1 is LGHNA and CDR2 is YSLEER.

The chain joins TRBV28 to TRBJ1-2, with D tentatively TRBD1 (5 bases). Trimming cost V 6 bases and J 9 bases, with 23 bases left between them. The CDR3 has 15 amino acids. The V gene's germline CDR1 is MDHEN and CDR2 SYDVKM. CDR3 coding DNA: TGTGCCAGCAGCCCGCCGGGGCTGGAAGTTGATCGCTACACCTTC. Its protein product is CASSPPGLEVDRYTF.

The chain recombines TRBV4-2 with TRBJ2-7; 7 bases map to TRBD2. The CDR3 length is 14 residues. Germline V lookup: CDR1 LGHNA, CDR2 YNFKEQ. V trimming: 4 bases; J trimming: 3 bases; junction bases outside the gene matches: 6. As DNA, the CDR3 is TGTGCCAGCAGCCCATACGGGGGGATCTACGAGCAGTACTTC. It codes for CASSPYGGIYEQYF.

This clone was found a few times. The J gene is TRBJ2-3, the V gene TRBV6-1; the match to TRBD2 covers 7 bases. Losses at the gene ends were 2 bases for V and 4 bases for J; bases not matched to a gene: 15. CDR3 length equals 18 residues. Germline loops: CDR1 MNHNS, CDR2 SASEGT. CDR3 bases: TGTGCCAGCAGTGAACTTACCGGGACTACGAGCCGCCCAGATACGCAGTATTTT. Translated, it gives CASSELTGTTSRPDTQYF.

The V and J genes are TRBV19 and TRBJ1-5; D remains ambiguous. The V end was cut by 3 bases, the J end by 2 bases, with 17 bases between. This CDR3 spans 17 amino acids. The V gene's germline CDR1 is LNHDA and CDR2 SQIVND (reference sequence). CDR3 nucleotides: TGTGCCAGTAGTATCAGAAGCCCACCTCGCGGCAATCAGCCCCAGCATTTT. It specifies CASSIRSPPRGNQPQHF. Supplemented by reference TRBV19 and TRBJ1-5, the full variable domain reads DGGITQSPKYLFRKEGQNVTLSCEQNLNHDAMYWYRQDPGQGLRLIYYSQIVNDFQKGDIAEGYSVSREKKESFPLTVTSAQKNPTAFYLCASSIRSPPRGNQPQHFGDGTRLSIL.

V usage is TRBV30 and J usage is TRBJ1-1; D ambiguous. Germline V gene sequence: CDR1 GTSNPN, CDR2 SVGIG (reference sequence). V gave up 1 base and J gave up 6 bases, with 15 bases separating them. The CDR3 sequence is 14 residues long. CDR3 in amino acids: CAWSAKSVYPEAFF. Here the CDR3 DNA reads TGTGCCTGGAGTGCCAAGTCGGTCTATCCTGAAGCTTTCTTT.

This clone was seen a handful of times. V and J are TRBV9 and TRBJ2-5; 10 bases agree with TRBD1. The CDR3 is 15 amino acids. After removal of 4 bases from V and 5 bases from J, the junction contained 8 bases not matched to a gene. Germline CDR1 and CDR2: SGDLS and YYNGEE. The CDR3 protein is CASSPSGTGEETQYF. The DNA for the CDR3 is TGTGCCAGCAGCCCATCAGGGACAGGGGAGGAGACCCAGTACTTC. The variable domain in full, with the rest retrieved from reference TRBV9 and TRBJ2-5, is DSGVTQTPKHLITATGQRVTLRCSPRSGDLSVYWYQQSLDQGLQFLIQYYNGEERAKGNILERFSAQQFPDLHSELNLSSLELGDSALYFCASSPSGTGEETQYFGPGTRLLVL.

The V gene is TRBV5-1, the J gene TRBJ1-5, with D possibly matching TRBD1 (6 bases). V shed 0 bases and J shed 7 bases, with 11 bases lying between them. The CDR3 covers 14 residues. Germline-derived CDR1 and CDR2 are SGHRS and YFSETQ. The CDR3 sequence is CASSLAGVGQPQHF. The CDR3 nucleotides are TGCGCCAGCAGCTTGGCAGGGGTCGGCCAGCCCCAGCATTTT.

The chain combines TRBV7-3 with TRBJ2-2; TRBD2 agrees at 12 bases. V lost 6 bases and J lost 7; bases outside the gene matches: 9. CDR1 is SGHTA and CDR2 is FQGTGA in the germline V gene. This CDR3 contains 16 residues. CDR3 nucleotides: TGTGCCAGCAGTCCCCGACTAGCGGGAGCGGTCGGGGAGCTGTTTTTT. It codes for CASSPRLAGAVGELFF.

The rearrangement links TRBV27 to TRBJ2-3; 16 positions match TRBD2. Germline CDR1 MNHEY, CDR2 SMNVEV (reference sequence). The CDR3 has 16 residues. J was trimmed by 6 bases and V by 6 bases; bases with no gene match: 6. CDR3 amino acids: CASSPGTSGRADTQYF. CDR3 DNA: TGTGCCAGCAGCCCAGGGACTAGCGGGAGGGCGGATACGCAGTATTTT.

The chain combines TRBV28 with TRBJ2-2, with D hard to call. Germline lookup yields CDR1 MDHEN and CDR2 SYDVKM. The V gene lost 3 bases and the J gene lost 4 bases, with 12 bases spanning the gap. CDR3 length equals 15 residues. The DNA of the CDR3 is TGTGCCAGCAGTTTGTTTCGGGCGGTCACCGGGGAGCTGTTTTTT. This codes for CASSLFRAVTGELFF.

The CDR3 protein is CASSAQKNVNYGYTF. For the CDR3, the DNA is TGTGCCAGCTCAGCACAGAAAAATGTTAACTATGGCTACACCTTC. This chain links TRBV18 with TRBJ1-2, with no clear D. There are 15 residues in the CDR3. Germline assignment: CDR1 KGHSH and CDR2 LQKENI. V lost 5 bases, J lost 1 base, and 14 bases lay in between.

This clone was recorded only once. CDR3 DNA: TGTGCCAGCTCACCTGCAGGGAACACCGGGGAGCTGTTTTTT. It translates to CASSPAGNTGELFF. The chain has TRBV18 and TRBJ2-2; D not resolved. Trimming removed 3 bases at V and 1 base at J, with 6 bases between. Germline CDR1 is KGHSH and CDR2 is LQKENI. This CDR3 has 14 amino acids.

The chain uses TRBV11-3 and TRBJ2-2, with D perhaps TRBD1 or TRBD2 (5 bases each). Between the trimmed V and J ends, which lost 5 bases and 4 bases, there was a span of 17 bases. The length of the CDR3 is 16 residues. Germline V gene lookup returns CDR1 SGHNT and CDR2 YENEEA. The CDR3 DNA follows: TGTGCCAGCAGCCCGGTGGGGGTCCCCAGCACCGGGGAGCTGTTTTTT. This gives the protein CASSPVGVPSTGELFF.

The V and J genes are TRBV11-3 and TRBJ1-1, with 9 bases aligning to TRBD1. CDR1 and CDR2 from the germline V gene are SGHNT and YENEEA. This CDR3 region has 15 residues. Trimming removed 4 bases from V and 5 bases from J; junction bases left unmatched: 8. DNA for the CDR3: TGTGCCAGCAGCTCATCCGGACAGGGGAGGACTGAAGCTTTCTTT. Protein product: CASSSSGQGRTEAFF.

This sequence joins TRBV28 and TRBJ2-3; D gene uncertain. Trimming stripped 5 bases from V and 1 base from J, with 19 bases between. Germline CDR1 and CDR2: MDHEN and SYDVKM. The CDR3 covers 17 residues. CDR3 region: CASSRPVSTTGTDTQYF. Here the CDR3 DNA reads TGTGCCAGCAGTCGTCCTGTTAGTACTACGGGCACAGATACGCAGTATTTT.

This clone was seen once. The CDR3 protein is CASSYRDGSGNTIYF. The CDR3 DNA reads TGTGCCAGCAGCTATAGGGACGGCTCTGGAAACACCATATATTTT. The chain carries TRBV9 and TRBJ1-3, with D tentatively TRBD1 (5 bases). CDR1 is SGDLS, CDR2 YYNGEE, per germline. V was pared by 4 bases and J by 0 bases, with 11 bases between. CDR3 length: 15 residues.

In this sample, this clone turned up once. The gene calls are TRBV9 and TRBJ2-3, with D possibly being TRBD2 (5 bases). Trimming shortened V by 4 bases and J by 6 bases, and 9 bases separated the two germline ends. This CDR3 region has 12 residues. Germline V gene lookup returns CDR1 SGDLS and CDR2 YYNGEE. This CDR3 is CASSPRGDTQYF. The CDR3 DNA sequence: TGTGCCAGCAGCCCGAGAGGGGATACGCAGTATTTT.

The V and J genes are TRBV4-3 and TRBJ2-1, with D maybe TRBD2 (6 bases). Trimming took 4 bases from V and 0 from J, leaving 13 bases between them. Germline V lookup: CDR1 LGHNA, CDR2 YSLEER. The CDR3 length is 16 residues. CDR3 DNA sequence: TGCGCCAGCAGCCCAGAAGCGGGTAGCTCCTACAATGAGCAGTTCTTC. This translates into CASSPEAGSSYNEQFF.

J is TRBJ2-1 and V is TRBV7-9; the D gene is possibly TRBD2 (5 bases). CDR3 size: 15 residues. Germline V lookup: CDR1 SEHNR, CDR2 FQNEAQ (reference sequence). With 1 base removed from V and 0 bases from J, the gap between germline ends came to 7 bases. The CDR3 loop is CASSLGTLSYNEQFF. CDR3 nucleotides: TGTGCCAGCAGCTTAGGGACTCTCTCCTACAATGAGCAGTTCTTC.

This chain links TRBV7-2 with TRBJ2-3; the match to TRBD1 covers 10 bases. V trimming: 1 base; J trimming: 6 bases; junction bases outside the gene matches: 4. This CDR3 is 15 amino acids long. The germline CDR1 and CDR2 sequences are SGHTA and FQGNSA. The CDR3 spells CASSLETGGEDTQYF. CDR3 nucleotide sequence: TGTGCCAGCAGCTTAGAGACAGGGGGCGAGGATACGCAGTATTTT.

The chain combines TRBV5-1 with TRBJ2-7, with D possibly called TRBD1 or TRBD2 (5 bases each). Trimming stripped 4 bases from V and 5 bases from J, with 19 bases between. The V gene's germline CDR1 is SGHRS and CDR2 YFSETQ. There are 15 residues in the CDR3. CDR3 nucleotides: TGCGCCAGCAGCCGGGACGGCCTACCAGGCGACGAGCAGTACTTC. It encodes CASSRDGLPGDEQYF.

The genes are TRBV7-3 and TRBJ2-7; 7 bases align to TRBD1. The CDR3 is 14 amino acids. Germline V gives CDR1 SGHTA, CDR2 FQGTGA. V dropped 5 bases and J dropped 0; count of bases not matched to a gene: 4. In DNA, the CDR3 is TGTGCCAGCAGCAGGGGACAGTCCTCCTACGAGCAGTACTTC. Its protein is CASSRGQSSYEQYF.

This chain joins TRBV29-1 and TRBJ2-3; D unresolved. Germline-derived CDR1 and CDR2 are SQVTM and ANQGSEA. CDR3 size: 12 residues. V lost 4 bases, J lost 0 bases, and 5 bases lay in between. CDR3 nucleotides: TGCAGCGTTGGGCTTAGCACAGATACGCAGTATTTT. Protein sequence: CSVGLSTDTQYF.